The T cell receptor beta chain under discussion was sequenced for a study of blood T cell repertoires in COVID-19. Study-wide context: Sources were T cells, B-cell-depleted T cells, or PBMCs; the material itself was cDNA or gDNA.

Germline CDR1 is MNHEY and CDR2 is SMNVEV (reference sequence). V lost 0 bases to trimming and J lost 6 bases, with 6 bases between them. CDR3 length: 12 residues. Method: immunoSEQ multiplex PCR; TCRdb's copy keeps in-frame clones and lacks some. The sample shows fewer than 300,000 clones, around 83% of them seen only once. The sample comprised peripheral blood. The TCR sequence derives from a man older than 75 with acute or convalescent COVID-19. The chain couples TRBV27 to TRBJ2-7; perhaps TRBD1 as D (5 bases). The chain's CDR3 is CASSLSGAEQYF. The CDR3 DNA is TGTGCCAGCAGTTTATCAGGGGCCGAGCAGTACTTC.